The 13 T cell receptor beta chains reported below all come from one sample, sequenced in a study of identical twins. From the 5' RACE reads, TCRdb called clonotypes with MiXCR, one entry per CDR3 protein. This sample yields some 250,000 distinct CDR3 sequences, of which about 12% are seen a single time; 3.5% to 4.5% belongs to the top ten. Another study also made use of these data, one on yellow fever vaccine responses in identical twins.

Sequencing was done on a sample of memory (CD45RO+) T cells sorted from blood. The receptors originated from a woman between 18 and 29 years old in good health.

The chain couples TRBV2 to TRBJ2-5, with 8 bases that match TRBD1. The V gene's germline CDR1 is SNHLY and CDR2 FYNNEI. The CDR3 is 15 amino acids. J lost 2 bases, V lost 6 bases, and 8 bases had no gene match. The CDR3 is CASSRLNRGQETQYF. DNA for the CDR3: TGTGCCAGCAGCCGCCTGAACAGGGGGCAAGAGACCCAGTACTTC.

The V and J genes are TRBV29-1 and TRBJ2-1, with TRBD2 matching 10 bases. Trimming took 8 bases from V and 9 from J; bases not matched to a gene: 10. CDR3 length equals 13 residues. Per the germline V gene, CDR1 is SQVTM and CDR2 is ANQGSEA. CDR3 coding DNA: TGCAGCTTGGTGCTAGCGGGAGTACGTGAGCAGTTCTTC. Its translation: CSLVLAGVREQFF.

In nucleotides, the CDR3 is TGTGCCAGCAGTACGACAGGGGCCTATGGCTACACCTTC. This codes for CASSTTGAYGYTF. The chain employs TRBV7-9 and TRBJ1-2, with 8 bases identical to TRBD1. Germline V gene sequence: CDR1 SEHNR, CDR2 FQNEAQ (reference sequence). The CDR3 runs to 13 residues. Unmatched junction bases numbered 4, after V lost 6 bases and J lost 4 bases.

The chain has TRBV6-2 or TRBV6-3 and TRBJ2-6; D tentatively fits TRBD1 or TRBD2 (5 bases each). The V end lost 2 bases, the J end lost 0 bases, and 14 bases lay between the germline ends. The germline CDR1 and CDR2 sequences are MNHEY and SVGEGT. The CDR3 spans 18 residues. CDR3 residues: CASSYQGPPSSGANVLTF. Written as DNA, the CDR3 is TGTGCCAGCAGTTACCAGGGACCCCCGTCCTCTGGGGCCAACGTCCTGACTTTC.

This chain uses TRBV5-6 with TRBJ2-6; D possibly corresponds to TRBD1 (5 bases). The CDR3 totals 15 residues. Germline assignment: CDR1 SGHDT and CDR2 YYEEEE. V lost 4 bases and J 1 base, leaving 9 bases between the germline ends. The CDR3 here is CASSPGFSGANVLTF. DNA for the CDR3: TGTGCCAGCAGCCCAGGGTTTTCTGGGGCCAACGTCCTGACTTTC.

As concerns this clonotype: It may be a read error: a sequence one base away is much more abundant. V is TRBV20-1 and J is TRBJ2-3; D possibly corresponds to TRBD2 (6 bases). CDR1 DFQATT and CDR2 SNEGSKA come from the germline V gene (reference sequence). This CDR3 has 17 residues. CDR3 nucleotides: TGCTGTGCTAAGAGGCGGGAAACCACCCTCTACACAGATACGCAGTATTTT. This codes for CCAKRRETTLYTDTQYF.

The chain combines TRBV6-1 with TRBJ2-7; no clear D. The length of the CDR3 is 14 residues. Germline lookup yields CDR1 MNHNS and CDR2 SASEGT. Written as DNA, the CDR3 is TGTGCGAGCCCCGCCAAGGGCGAAAGCTACGAGCAGTACTTC. It specifies CASPAKGESYEQYF.

This clonotype was picked up a small number of times. This chain links TRBV3-1 with TRBJ2-1, with 13 positions matching TRBD2. The CDR3 contains 18 residues. The junction had 11 bases not matched to a gene; V was cut back by 3 bases and J by 6 bases. Looked up from germline, CDR1 is LGHDT and CDR2 is YNNKEL (reference sequence). The CDR3 nucleotides are TGTGCCAGCAGCCAGAGACTAGCGGGAGGCCACCCCTTCAATGAGCAGTTCTTC. Its protein product is CASSQRLAGGHPFNEQFF.

This clonotype was picked up many times. The V and J genes are TRBV6-1 and TRBJ1-5; D gene uncertain. Trimming shortened V by 8 bases and J by 4 bases, and 12 bases separated the two germline ends. This CDR3 has 13 amino acids. The germline CDR1 and CDR2 sequences are MNHNS and SASEGT. CDR3 loop: CASAGFGNQPQHF. The CDR3 coding sequence is TGTGCCAGCGCGGGGTTTGGAAATCAGCCCCAGCATTTT.

The chain links TRBV20-1 to TRBJ2-3; possibly TRBD2 for D (7 bases). CDR1 and CDR2 from the germline V gene are DFQATT and SNEGSKA (reference sequence). Trimming shortened V by 3 bases and J by 4 bases, and 20 bases separated the two germline ends. This CDR3 comprises 16 residues. Here the CDR3 DNA reads TGCAGTGCTAGGATACAGGGAGGGATGTCCCCAGATACGCAGTATTTT. Its translation: CSARIQGGMSPDTQYF.

The chain employs TRBV20-1 and TRBJ2-5; 11 positions agree with TRBD2. The CDR3 is 16 residues long. Germline CDR1 reads DFQATT; CDR2 reads SNEGSKA (reference sequence). Losses at the gene ends were 6 bases for V and 5 bases for J; bases not matched to a gene: 14. The CDR3 region has the DNA TGCAGTGCGGCCGGAGGGGGACTAGCGGTTTTGGAGACCCAGTACTTC. Its protein is CSAAGGGLAVLETQYF.

The V gene is TRBV7-3, the J gene TRBJ2-2; 9 bases are a match to TRBD2. The V gene's germline CDR1 is SGHTA and CDR2 FQGTGA. V shed 0 bases, J shed 1 base, and the junction held 3 bases outside the gene matches. The CDR3 loop spans 17 amino acids. The CDR3 reads CASSLTGTSLNTGELFF. The DNA of the CDR3 is TGTGCCAGCAGCTTAACAGGGACTAGCTTGAACACCGGGGAGCTGTTTTTT.

This clonotype was counted at least ten times. This chain links TRBV25-1 with TRBJ2-1; no reliable D call. From germline, CDR1 is MGHDK and CDR2 SYGVNS. The CDR3 is 11 amino acids. V dropped 8 bases and J dropped 8 bases, with 10 bases sitting between them. In nucleotides, the CDR3 is TGTGCCAGCCAATCGCTGTATGAGCAGTTCTTC. Residues: CASQSLYEQFF.